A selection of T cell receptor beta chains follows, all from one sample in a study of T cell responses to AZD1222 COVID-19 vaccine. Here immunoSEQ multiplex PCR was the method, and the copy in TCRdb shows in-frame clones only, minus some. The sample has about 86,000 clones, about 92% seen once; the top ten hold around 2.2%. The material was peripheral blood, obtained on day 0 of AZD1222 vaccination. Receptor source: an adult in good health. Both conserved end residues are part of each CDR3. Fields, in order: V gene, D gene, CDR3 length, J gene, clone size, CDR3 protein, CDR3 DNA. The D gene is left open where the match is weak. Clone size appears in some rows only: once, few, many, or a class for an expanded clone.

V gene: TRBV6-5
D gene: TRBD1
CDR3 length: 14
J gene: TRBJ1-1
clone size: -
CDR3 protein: CASSAGQGNTEAFF
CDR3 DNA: TGTGCCAGCAGCGCAGGACAGGGGAACACTGAAGCTTTCTTT

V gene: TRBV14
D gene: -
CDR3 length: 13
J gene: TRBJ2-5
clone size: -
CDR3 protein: CASSRQYRETQYF
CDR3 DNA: TGTGCCAGCAGCCGCCAGTACAGGGAAACCCAGTACTTC

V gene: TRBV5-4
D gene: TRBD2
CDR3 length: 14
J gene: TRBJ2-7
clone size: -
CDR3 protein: CASSLGGRVDEQYF
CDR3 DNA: TGTGCCAGCAGCTTAGGAGGGAGGGTGGACGAGCAGTACTTC

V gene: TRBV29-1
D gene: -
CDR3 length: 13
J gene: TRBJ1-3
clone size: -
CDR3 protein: CSVEETRGNTIYF
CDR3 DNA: TGCAGCGTTGAAGAGACACGGGGGAACACCATATATTTT

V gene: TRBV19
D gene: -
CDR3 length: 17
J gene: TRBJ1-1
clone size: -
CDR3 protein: CASSIMAGLGMNTEAFF
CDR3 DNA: TGTGCCAGTAGTATTATGGCCGGGCTTGGTATGAACACTGAAGCTTTCTTT

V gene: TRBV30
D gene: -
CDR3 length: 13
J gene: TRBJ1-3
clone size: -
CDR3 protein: CAWTGALVNTIYF
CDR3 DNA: TGTGCCTGGACAGGAGCCTTGGTGAACACCATATATTTT

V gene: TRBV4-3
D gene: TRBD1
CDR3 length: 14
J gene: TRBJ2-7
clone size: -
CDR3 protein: CASSWTGSSYEQYF
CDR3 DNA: TGCGCCAGCTCCTGGACAGGGAGCTCCTACGAGCAGTACTTC

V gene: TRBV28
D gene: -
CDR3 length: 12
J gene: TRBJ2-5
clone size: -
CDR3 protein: CASTAVRGSQYF
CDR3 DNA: TGTGCCAGCACGGCGGTTCGTGGGTCCCAGTACTTC

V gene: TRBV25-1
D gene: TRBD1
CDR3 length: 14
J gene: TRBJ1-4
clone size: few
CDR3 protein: CASSPGTGIEKLFF
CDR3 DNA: TGTGCCAGCAGCCCGGGGACAGGGATTGAAAAACTGTTTTTT

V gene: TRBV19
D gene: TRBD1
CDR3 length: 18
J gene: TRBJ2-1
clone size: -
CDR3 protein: CASSILGPRDRGNNEQFF
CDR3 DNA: TGTGCCAGTAGTATTCTCGGGCCCCGGGACAGGGGGAACAATGAGCAGTTCTTC

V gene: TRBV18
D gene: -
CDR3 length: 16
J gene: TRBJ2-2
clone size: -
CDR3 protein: CASSPYLPSDTGELFF
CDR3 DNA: TGTGCCAGCTCACCCTATTTGCCTAGCGATACCGGGGAGCTGTTTTTT

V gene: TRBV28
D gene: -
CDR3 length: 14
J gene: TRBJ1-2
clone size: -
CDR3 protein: CASRLNDIYYGYTF
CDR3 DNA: TGTGCCAGCAGGCTCAACGACATCTACTATGGCTACACCTTC

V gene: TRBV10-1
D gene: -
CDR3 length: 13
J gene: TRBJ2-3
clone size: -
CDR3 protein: CASSESGVDTQYF
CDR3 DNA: TGCGCCAGCAGTGAGTCCGGGGTTGATACGCAGTATTTT

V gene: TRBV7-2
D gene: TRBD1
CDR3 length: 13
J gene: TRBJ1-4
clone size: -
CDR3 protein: CASSLGSTGELFF
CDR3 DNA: TGTGCCAGCAGCTTAGGGTCGACAGGGGAACTGTTTTTT

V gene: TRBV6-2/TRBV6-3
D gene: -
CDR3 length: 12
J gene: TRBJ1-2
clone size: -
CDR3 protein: CASSYPNYGYTF
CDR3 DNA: TGTGCCAGCAGTTACCCTAACTATGGCTACACCTTC

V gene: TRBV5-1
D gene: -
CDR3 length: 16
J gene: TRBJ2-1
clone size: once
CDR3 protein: CASSLGGFGSANEQFF
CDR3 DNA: TGCGCCAGCAGCTTGGGGGGGTTTGGTTCTGCGAATGAGCAGTTCTTC

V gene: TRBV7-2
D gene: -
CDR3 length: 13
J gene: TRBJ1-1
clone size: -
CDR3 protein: CASSLAQGTEAFF
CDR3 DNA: TGTGCCAGCAGCTTAGCCCAGGGGACTGAAGCTTTCTTT

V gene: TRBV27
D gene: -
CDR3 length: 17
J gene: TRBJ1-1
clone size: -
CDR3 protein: CASSLSRLATRNAEAFF
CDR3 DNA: TGTGCCAGCAGTTTATCGAGGTTGGCCACGAGGAACGCTGAAGCTTTCTTT

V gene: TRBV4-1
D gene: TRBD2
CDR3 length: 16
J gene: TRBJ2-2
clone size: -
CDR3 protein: CASSRAGLANTGELFF
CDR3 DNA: TGCGCCAGCAGCCGCGCCGGACTAGCGAACACCGGGGAGCTGTTTTTT

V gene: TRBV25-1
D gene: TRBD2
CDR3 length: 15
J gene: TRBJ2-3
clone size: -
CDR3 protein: CASSDPSGSWVSQYF
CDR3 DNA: TGTGCCAGCAGTGACCCCAGCGGGAGCTGGGTTTCGCAGTATTTT

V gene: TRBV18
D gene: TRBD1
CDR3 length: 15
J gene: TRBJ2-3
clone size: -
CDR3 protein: CASSPGTGGGDTQYF
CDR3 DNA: TGTGCCAGCTCACCCGGGACAGGGGGTGGAGATACGCAGTATTTT

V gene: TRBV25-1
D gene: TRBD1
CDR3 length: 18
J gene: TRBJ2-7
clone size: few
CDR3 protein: CASSESLLGTGSGNEQYF
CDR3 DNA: TGTGCCAGCAGTGAATCCCTCCTAGGGACAGGGAGTGGCAACGAGCAGTACTTC

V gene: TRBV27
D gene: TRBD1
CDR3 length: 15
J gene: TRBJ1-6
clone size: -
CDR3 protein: CASSFGTVDNSPLHF
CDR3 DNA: TGTGCCAGCAGTTTTGGGACAGTCGATAATTCACCCCTCCACTTT

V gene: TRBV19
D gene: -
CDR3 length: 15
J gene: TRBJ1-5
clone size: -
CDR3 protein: CASTNEGRYNQPQHF
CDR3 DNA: TGTGCCAGTACCAACGAAGGGCGCTATAATCAGCCCCAGCATTTT

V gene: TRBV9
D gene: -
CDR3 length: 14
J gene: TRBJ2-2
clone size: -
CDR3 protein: CASSVGGDTGELFF
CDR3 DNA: TGTGCCAGCAGCGTAGGAGGGGACACCGGGGAGCTGTTTTTT

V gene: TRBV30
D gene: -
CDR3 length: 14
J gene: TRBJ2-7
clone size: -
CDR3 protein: CAWSVPGGRYEQYF
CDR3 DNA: TGTGCCTGGAGTGTACCGGGGGGCCGGTACGAGCAGTACTTC

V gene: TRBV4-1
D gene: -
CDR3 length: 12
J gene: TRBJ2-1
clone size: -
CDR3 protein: CASSPNHNEQFF
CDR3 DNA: TGCGCCAGCAGCCCCAATCACAATGAGCAGTTCTTC

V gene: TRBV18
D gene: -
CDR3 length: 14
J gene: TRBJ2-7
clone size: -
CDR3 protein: CASSPPGRPYEQYF
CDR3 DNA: TGTGCCAGCTCACCTCCCGGCAGGCCCTACGAGCAGTACTTC

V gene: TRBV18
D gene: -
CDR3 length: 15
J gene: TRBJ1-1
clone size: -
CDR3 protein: CASSRDQAGNTEAFF
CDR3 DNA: TGTGCCAGCTCACGAGACCAGGCTGGAAACACTGAAGCTTTCTTT

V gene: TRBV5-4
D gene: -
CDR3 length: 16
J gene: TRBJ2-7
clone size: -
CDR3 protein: CASSRLDALSSYEQYF
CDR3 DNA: TGTGCCAGCAGCCGACTGGACGCCTTGAGCTCCTACGAGCAGTACTTC

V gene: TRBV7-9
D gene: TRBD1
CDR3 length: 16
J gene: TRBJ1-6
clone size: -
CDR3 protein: CASSGTGLSYNSPLHF
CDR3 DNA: TGTGCCAGCAGCGGGACAGGGCTTTCGTATAATTCACCCCTCCACTTT

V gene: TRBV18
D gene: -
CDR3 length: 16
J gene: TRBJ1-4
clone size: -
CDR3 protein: CASSPLGPGENEKLFF
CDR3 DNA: TGTGCCAGCTCACCATTGGGCCCAGGGGAGAATGAAAAACTGTTTTTT

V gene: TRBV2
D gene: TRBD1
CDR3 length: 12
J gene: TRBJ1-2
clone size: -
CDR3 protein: CASIRDRGGYTF
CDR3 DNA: TGTGCCAGCATTCGGGACAGGGGCGGCTACACCTTC

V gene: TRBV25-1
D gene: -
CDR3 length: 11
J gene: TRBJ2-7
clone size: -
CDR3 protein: CASSGYDEQYF
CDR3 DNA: TGTGCCAGCAGTGGATATGACGAGCAGTACTTC

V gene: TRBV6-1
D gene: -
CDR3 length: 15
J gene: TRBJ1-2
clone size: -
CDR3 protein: CASSERVILNYGYTF
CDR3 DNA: TGTGCCAGCAGTGAACGGGTCATACTGAACTATGGCTACACCTTC

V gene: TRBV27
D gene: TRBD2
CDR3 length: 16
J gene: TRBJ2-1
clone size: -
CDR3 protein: CASVMLAGGRYNEQFF
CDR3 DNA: TGTGCCAGCGTAATGTTAGCGGGAGGCCGTTACAATGAGCAGTTCTTC

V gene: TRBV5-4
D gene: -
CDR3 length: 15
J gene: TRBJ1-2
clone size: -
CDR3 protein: CASSLSGQGFQGYTF
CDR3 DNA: TGTGCCAGCAGCTTGTCAGGGCAGGGGTTTCAGGGCTACACCTTC

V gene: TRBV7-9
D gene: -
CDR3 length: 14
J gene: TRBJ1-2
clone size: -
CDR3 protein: CASSLEVWVDGYTF
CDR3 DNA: TGTGCCAGCAGCTTAGAAGTATGGGTAGATGGCTACACCTTC

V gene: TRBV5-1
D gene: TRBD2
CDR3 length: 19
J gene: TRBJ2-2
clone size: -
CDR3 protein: CASSPLGGGSTANTGELFF
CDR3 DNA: TGCGCCAGCAGCCCGCTCGGCGGCGGGAGTACGGCGAACACCGGGGAGCTGTTTTTT

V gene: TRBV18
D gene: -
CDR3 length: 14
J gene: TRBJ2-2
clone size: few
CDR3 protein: CASSPGRNTGELFF
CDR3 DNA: TGTGCCAGCTCACCGGGCAGGAACACCGGGGAGCTGTTTTTT

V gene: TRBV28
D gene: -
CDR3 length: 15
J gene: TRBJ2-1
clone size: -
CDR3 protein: CASTRDGPFYNEQFF
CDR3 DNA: TGTGCCAGCACCCGAGATGGGCCGTTTTACAATGAGCAGTTCTTC

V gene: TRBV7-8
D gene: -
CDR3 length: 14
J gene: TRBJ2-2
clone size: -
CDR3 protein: CASSLRDKGGELFF
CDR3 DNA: TGTGCCAGCAGCCTCCGGGACAAGGGTGGGGAGCTGTTTTTT

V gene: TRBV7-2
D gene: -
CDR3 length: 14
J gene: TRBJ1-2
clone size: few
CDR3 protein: CASSPTVTNYGYTF
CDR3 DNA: TGTGCCAGCAGCCCGACAGTTACTAACTATGGCTACACCTTC

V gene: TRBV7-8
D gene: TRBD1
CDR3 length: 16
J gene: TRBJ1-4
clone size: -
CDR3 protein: CASSDRTPTGIEKLFF
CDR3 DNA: TGTGCCAGCAGCGACCGGACCCCGACAGGGATTGAAAAACTGTTTTTT

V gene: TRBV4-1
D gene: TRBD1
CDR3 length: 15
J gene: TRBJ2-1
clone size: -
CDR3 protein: CASSQGTGHYNEQFF
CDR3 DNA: TGCGCCAGCAGCCAAGGGACAGGACACTACAATGAGCAGTTCTTC